The rows below give T cell receptor beta chains drawn from one sample of a study of T-cell memory formation after mild COVID-19. TCRdb redid the calling of the 5' RACE reads with MiXCR, one entry per CDR3 protein. This table holds 150,000 or so distinct CDR3 sequences, approximately 14% found once. Sample: PBMCs or a T cell subset sorted from them (not recorded which). These receptors all come from an adult woman who had mild COVID-19 (a few samples of this study predate the infection). Cell type and time point are not known. Each CDR3 is given with its conserved first and last residue. The D gene is left open where the match is weak. Clone size is shown for a subset of rows, as once, few, many or a class of expanded clone.

cdr3_length	d_call	v_call	clone_size	j_call	cdr3_aa	cdr3_nt
13	NA	TRBV12-3/TRBV12-4	few	TRBJ2-2	CASRSQITGELFF	TGTGCCAGCAGGTCACAGATCACCGGGGAGCTGTTTTTT
15	TRBD2	TRBV7-2	many	TRBJ2-7	CASSLEVAGGDEQYF	TGTGCCAGCAGCTTAGAGGTAGCGGGAGGGGACGAGCAGTACTTC
14	NA	TRBV7-2	NA	TRBJ2-5	CASSWIRSRETQYF	TGTGCCAGCAGCTGGATTCGGTCTAGGGAGACCCAGTACTTC
15	NA	TRBV5-1	NA	TRBJ1-5	CASSLNGVSNQPQHF	TGCGCCAGCAGCTTGAATGGGGTAAGCAATCAGCCCCAGCATTTT
14	TRBD2	TRBV4-2	few	TRBJ2-2	CASSLERGTGELFF	TGTGCCAGCAGCCTCGAGCGGGGCACCGGGGAGCTGTTTTTT
16	TRBD1	TRBV9	few	TRBJ2-7	CASSVAPGQGSYEQYF	TGTGCCAGCAGCGTAGCCCCGGGACAGGGGAGCTACGAGCAGTACTTC
14	NA	TRBV9	few	TRBJ2-3	CASSVTAFTDTQYF	TGTGCCAGCAGCGTAACGGCCTTCACAGATACGCAGTATTTT
16	NA	TRBV5-5	NA	TRBJ1-2	CASRFRGTSLVYGYTF	TGTGCCAGCAGATTTAGGGGGACCTCTTTGGTCTATGGCTACACCTTC
13	NA	TRBV5-1	few	TRBJ2-7	CASSEGTAYEQYF	TGCGCCAGCAGCGAGGGGACGGCCTACGAGCAGTACTTC
17	TRBD1	TRBV29-1	NA	TRBJ1-2	CSAAGGTGDSLLDGYTF	TGCAGCGCTGCGGGGGGGACAGGGGATAGCCTGTTGGATGGCTACACCTTC
13	NA	TRBV30	NA	TRBJ2-1	CALTGLSYNEQFF	TGTGCCTTGACGGGACTCTCCTACAATGAGCAGTTCTTC
15	TRBD1	TRBV14	NA	TRBJ1-3	CASSQGQGRGNTIYF	TGTGCCAGCAGCCAAGGACAGGGTAGAGGAAACACCATATATTTT
11	NA	TRBV7-9	NA	TRBJ1-1	CASSKDREAFF	TGTGCCAGCAGCAAGGACAGAGAAGCTTTCTTT
15	NA	TRBV5-1	few	TRBJ1-2	CASSLAPDSVYGYTF	TGCGCCAGCAGCTTGGCCCCAGACAGTGTATATGGCTACACCTTC
17	TRBD2	TRBV11-2	many	TRBJ2-3	CASIPQLAGGSTDTQYF	TGTGCCAGCATTCCCCAACTAGCGGGAGGGTCCACAGATACGCAGTATTTT
14	NA	TRBV19	NA	TRBJ1-1	CASSNLWSETEAFF	TGTGCCAGTAGTAACCTGTGGTCCGAGACTGAAGCTTTCTTT
15	TRBD1	TRBV7-2	few	TRBJ2-1	CASSRQTGAYNEQFF	TGTGCCAGCAGCCGCCAGACAGGGGCCTACAATGAGCAGTTCTTC
11	NA	TRBV29-1	NA	TRBJ1-4	CSVGGVEKLFF	TGCAGCGTCGGAGGGGTTGAAAAACTGTTTTTT
15	TRBD2	TRBV27	few	TRBJ2-2	CASEASGSSSGELFF	TGTGCCTCGGAGGCCAGCGGGAGCTCCTCCGGGGAGCTGTTTTTT
12	NA	TRBV10-3	few	TRBJ2-2	CAITGTTGELFF	TGTGCCATCACTGGAACCACCGGGGAGCTGTTTTTT
17	TRBD2	TRBV5-1	NA	TRBJ2-7	CASSLGLAGVFPYEQYF	TGCGCCAGCAGCTTGGGACTAGCGGGGGTATTCCCCTACGAGCAGTACTTC
16	TRBD1	TRBV12-3/TRBV12-4	few	TRBJ2-2	CASSDVGTGNTGELFF	TGTGCCAGCAGTGATGTCGGGACAGGCAACACCGGGGAGCTGTTTTTT
20	TRBD2	TRBV2	NA	TRBJ2-1	CASSEWLSSIAGGLGNEQFF	TGTGCCAGCAGTGAATGGTTGAGTAGCATCGCGGGGGGGCTAGGAAATGAGCAGTTCTTC
16	NA	TRBV24-1	NA	TRBJ2-1	CATSGLGGESYNEQFF	TGTGCCACCAGCGGACTGGGGGGAGAGTCCTACAATGAGCAGTTCTTC
14	NA	TRBV4-1	NA	TRBJ2-3	CASHAGPSTDTQYF	TGCGCCAGCCACGCGGGACCAAGTACAGATACGCAGTATTTT
15	TRBD2	TRBV12-3/TRBV12-4	NA	TRBJ2-1	CASSLRWGGHNEQFF	TGTGCCAGCAGTTTAAGGTGGGGGGGACACAATGAGCAGTTCTTC
13	NA	TRBV10-3	NA	TRBJ1-2	CAIAPGTAGGYTF	TGTGCCATAGCTCCCGGGACGGCGGGAGGCTACACCTTC
16	TRBD1	TRBV3-1	NA	TRBJ2-5	CASDGRDRGFGETQYF	TGTGCCAGCGATGGCCGAGACAGGGGGTTCGGAGAGACCCAGTACTTC
18	TRBD2	TRBV10-3	NA	TRBJ2-3	CAISELPTSGGNTDTQYF	TGTGCCATCAGTGAACTACCGACTAGCGGGGGAAACACAGATACGCAGTATTTT
14	TRBD2	TRBV20-1	NA	TRBJ2-1	CSASSGASYNEQFF	TGCAGTGCTAGCAGCGGGGCCTCCTACAATGAGCAGTTCTTC
14	TRBD1	TRBV6-6	few	TRBJ2-1	CATQGDIDYNEQFF	TGTGCCACCCAGGGGGACATCGACTACAATGAGCAGTTCTTC
17	TRBD1	TRBV5-1	many	TRBJ1-1	CASSLGLGTGVHTEAFF	TGCGCCAGCAGCTTGGGTTTGGGGACAGGCGTCCACACTGAAGCTTTCTTT
15	NA	TRBV18	NA	TRBJ1-1	CASSPPGGKNTEAFF	TGTGCCAGCTCACCACCGGGGGGAAAGAACACTGAAGCTTTCTTT
15	TRBD1	TRBV6-5	NA	TRBJ1-1	CASSYVPGGDTEAFF	TGTGCCAGCAGTTACGTCCCAGGGGGGGACACTGAAGCTTTCTTT
16	NA	TRBV7-6	few	TRBJ2-1	CASNPNLGPTANEQFF	TGTGCCAGCAACCCAAACTTGGGCCCAACGGCCAATGAGCAGTTCTTC
13	NA	TRBV6-2/TRBV6-3	NA	TRBJ2-2	CASSYGGVGELFF	TGTGCCAGCAGTTACGGGGGAGTCGGGGAGCTGTTTTTT
15	TRBD1	TRBV6-5	NA	TRBJ2-7	CASSYMGQGGYEQYF	TGTGCCAGCAGTTACATGGGACAGGGGGGTTACGAGCAGTACTTC
15	NA	TRBV4-2	NA	TRBJ2-1	CASSQDAGVRDEQFF	TGTGCCAGCAGCCAAGATGCAGGGGTTAGGGATGAGCAGTTCTTC
14	NA	TRBV12-3/TRBV12-4	few	TRBJ2-3	CASSFQLITDTQYF	TGTGCCAGCAGTTTCCAGCTTATCACAGATACGCAGTATTTT
10	NA	TRBV20-1	few	TRBJ2-7	CSARAYWQYF	TGCAGTGCTAGGGCCTACTGGCAGTACTTC
13	NA	TRBV9	few	TRBJ1-1	CASSWTAATEAFF	TGTGCCAGCAGCTGGACAGCCGCCACTGAAGCTTTCTTT
14	TRBD1	TRBV5-1	NA	TRBJ2-7	CASSSTGGTYEQYF	TGCGCCAGCAGCTCGACAGGGGGCACGTACGAGCAGTACTTC